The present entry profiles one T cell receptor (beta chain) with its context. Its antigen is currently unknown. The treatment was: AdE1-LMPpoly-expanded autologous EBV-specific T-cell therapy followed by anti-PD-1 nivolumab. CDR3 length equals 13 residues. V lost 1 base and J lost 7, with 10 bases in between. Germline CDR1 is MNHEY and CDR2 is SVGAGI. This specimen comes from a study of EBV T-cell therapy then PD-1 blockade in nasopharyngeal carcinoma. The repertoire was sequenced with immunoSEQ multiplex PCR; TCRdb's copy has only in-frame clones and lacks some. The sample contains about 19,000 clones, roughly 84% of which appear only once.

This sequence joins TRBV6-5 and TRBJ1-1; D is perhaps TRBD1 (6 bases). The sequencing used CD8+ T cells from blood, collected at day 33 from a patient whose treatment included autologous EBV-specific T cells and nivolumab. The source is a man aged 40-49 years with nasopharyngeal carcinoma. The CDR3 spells CASSYLQGGEAFF. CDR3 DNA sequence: TGTGCCAGCAGTTACTTACAGGGAGGTGAAGCTTTCTTT.